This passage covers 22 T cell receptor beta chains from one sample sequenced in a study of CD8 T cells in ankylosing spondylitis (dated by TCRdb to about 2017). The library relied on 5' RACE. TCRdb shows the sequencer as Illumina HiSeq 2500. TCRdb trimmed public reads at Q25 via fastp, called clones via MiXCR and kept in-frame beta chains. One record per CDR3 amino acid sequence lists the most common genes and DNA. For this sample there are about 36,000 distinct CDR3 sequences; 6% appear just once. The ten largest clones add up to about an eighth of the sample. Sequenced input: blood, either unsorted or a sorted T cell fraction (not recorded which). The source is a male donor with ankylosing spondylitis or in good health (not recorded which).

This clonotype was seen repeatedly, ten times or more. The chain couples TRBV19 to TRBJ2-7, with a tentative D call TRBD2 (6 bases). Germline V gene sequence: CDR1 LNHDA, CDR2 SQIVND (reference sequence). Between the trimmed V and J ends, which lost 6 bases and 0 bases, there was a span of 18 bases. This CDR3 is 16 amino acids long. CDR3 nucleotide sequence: TGTGCCAGTAGGACGGGGGAGGAGTACCCCTCCTACGAGCAGTACTTC. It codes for CASRTGEEYPSYEQYF.

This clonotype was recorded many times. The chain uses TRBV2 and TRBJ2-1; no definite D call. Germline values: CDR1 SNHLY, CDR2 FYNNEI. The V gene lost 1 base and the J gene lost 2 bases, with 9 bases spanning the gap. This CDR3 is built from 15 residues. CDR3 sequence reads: CASSEGLVTYNEQFF. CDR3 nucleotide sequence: TGTGCCAGCAGTGAAGGACTGGTGACCTACAATGAGCAGTTCTTC. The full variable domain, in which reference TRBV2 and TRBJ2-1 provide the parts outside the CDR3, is EPEVTQTPSHQVTQMGQEVILRCVPISNHLYFYWYRQILGQKVEFLVSFYNNEISEKSEIFDDQFSVERPDGSNFTLKIRSTKLEDSAMYFCASSEGLVTYNEQFFGPGTRLTVL.

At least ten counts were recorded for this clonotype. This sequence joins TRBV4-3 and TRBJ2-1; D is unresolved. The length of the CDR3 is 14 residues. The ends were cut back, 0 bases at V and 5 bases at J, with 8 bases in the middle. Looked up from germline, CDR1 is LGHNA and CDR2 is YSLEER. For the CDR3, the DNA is TGCGCCAGCAGCCAAGATGGTAGACACAATGAGCAGTTCTTC. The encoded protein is CASSQDGRHNEQFF.

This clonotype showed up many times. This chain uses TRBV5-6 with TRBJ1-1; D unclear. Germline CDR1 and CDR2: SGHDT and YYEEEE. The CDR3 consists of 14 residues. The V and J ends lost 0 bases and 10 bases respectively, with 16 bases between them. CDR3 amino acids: CASSLDRRLGVAFF. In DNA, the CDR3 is TGTGCCAGCAGCTTGGATCGGAGGCTGGGCGTAGCTTTCTTT.

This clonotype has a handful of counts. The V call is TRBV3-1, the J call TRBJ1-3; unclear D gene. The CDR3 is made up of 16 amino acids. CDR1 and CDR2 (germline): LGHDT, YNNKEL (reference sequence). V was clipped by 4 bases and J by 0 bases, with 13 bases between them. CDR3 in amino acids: CASSRRGRSSGNTIYF. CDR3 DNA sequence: TGTGCCAGCAGCCGCCGAGGCCGCAGCTCTGGAAACACCATATATTTT.

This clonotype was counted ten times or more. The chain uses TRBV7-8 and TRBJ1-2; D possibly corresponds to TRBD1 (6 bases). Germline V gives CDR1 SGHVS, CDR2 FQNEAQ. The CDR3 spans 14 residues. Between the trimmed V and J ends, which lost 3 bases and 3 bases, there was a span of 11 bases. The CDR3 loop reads CASSFRQDYYGYTF. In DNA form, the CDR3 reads TGTGCCAGCAGCTTTAGACAGGACTACTATGGCTACACCTTC.

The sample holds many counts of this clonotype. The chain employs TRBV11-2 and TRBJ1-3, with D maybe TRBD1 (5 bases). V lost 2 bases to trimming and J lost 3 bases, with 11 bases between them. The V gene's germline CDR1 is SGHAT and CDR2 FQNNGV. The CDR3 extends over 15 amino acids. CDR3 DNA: TGTGCCAGCAGCTTAACCGGGACGCTTGGAAACACCATATATTTT. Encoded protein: CASSLTGTLGNTIYF.

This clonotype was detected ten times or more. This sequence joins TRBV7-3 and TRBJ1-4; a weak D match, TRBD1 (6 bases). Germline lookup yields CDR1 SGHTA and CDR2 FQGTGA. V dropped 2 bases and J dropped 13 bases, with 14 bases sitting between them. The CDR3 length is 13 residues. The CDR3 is CASSLRQGLTLFF. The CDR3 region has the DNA TGTGCCAGCAGCTTACGTCAGGGGCTAACACTGTTTTTT.

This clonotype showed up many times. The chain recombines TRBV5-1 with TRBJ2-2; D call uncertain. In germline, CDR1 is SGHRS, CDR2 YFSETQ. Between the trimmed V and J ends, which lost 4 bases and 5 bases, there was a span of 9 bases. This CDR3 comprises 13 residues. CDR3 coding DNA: TGCGCCAGCAGCCAAACCCTAACCGGGGAGCTGTTTTTT. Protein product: CASSQTLTGELFF. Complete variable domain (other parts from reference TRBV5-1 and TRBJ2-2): KAGVTQTPRYLIKTRGQQVTLSCSPISGHRSVSWYQQTPGQGLQFLFEYFSETQRNKGNFPGRFSGRQFSNSRSEMNVSTLELGDSALYLCASSQTLTGELFFGEGSRLTVL.

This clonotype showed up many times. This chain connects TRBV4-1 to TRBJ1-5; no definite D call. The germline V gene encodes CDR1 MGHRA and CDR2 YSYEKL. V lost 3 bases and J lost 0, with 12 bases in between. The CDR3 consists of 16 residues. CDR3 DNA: TGCGCCAGCAGCCATCAGGCACGCGGTAGCAATCAGCCCCAGCATTTT. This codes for CASSHQARGSNQPQHF.

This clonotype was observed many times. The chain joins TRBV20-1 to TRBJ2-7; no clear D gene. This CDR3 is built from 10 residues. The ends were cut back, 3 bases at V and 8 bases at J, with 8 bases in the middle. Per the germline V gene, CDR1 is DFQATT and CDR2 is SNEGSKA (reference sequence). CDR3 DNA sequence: TGCAGTGCTAGGTCGCTCCAGCAGTACTTC. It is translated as CSARSLQQYF.

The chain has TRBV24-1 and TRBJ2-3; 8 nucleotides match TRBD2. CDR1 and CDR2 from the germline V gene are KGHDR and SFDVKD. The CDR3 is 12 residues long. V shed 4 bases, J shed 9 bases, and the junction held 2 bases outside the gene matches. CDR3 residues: CATSEPGGTQYF. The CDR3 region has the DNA TGTGCCACCAGTGAACCGGGGGGGACGCAGTATTTT.

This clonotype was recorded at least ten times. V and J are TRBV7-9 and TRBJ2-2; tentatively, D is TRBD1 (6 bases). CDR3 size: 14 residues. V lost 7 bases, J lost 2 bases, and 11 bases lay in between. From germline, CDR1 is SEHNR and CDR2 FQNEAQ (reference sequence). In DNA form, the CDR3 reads TGTGCCAGCACCCGGGACATTAACACCGGGGAGCTGTTTTTT. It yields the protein CASTRDINTGELFF.

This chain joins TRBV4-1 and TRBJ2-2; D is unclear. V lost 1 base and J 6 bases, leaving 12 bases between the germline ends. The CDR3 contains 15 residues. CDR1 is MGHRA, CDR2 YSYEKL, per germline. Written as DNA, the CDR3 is TGCGCCAGCAGCCAAGGAGTAGTTGGTTCCGGGGAGCTGTTTTTT. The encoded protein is CASSQGVVGSGELFF.

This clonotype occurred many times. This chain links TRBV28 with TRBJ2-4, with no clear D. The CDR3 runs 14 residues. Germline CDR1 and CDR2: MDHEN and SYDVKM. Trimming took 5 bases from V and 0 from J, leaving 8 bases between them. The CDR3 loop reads CASSPRSAKNIQYF. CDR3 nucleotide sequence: TGTGCCAGCAGTCCTCGCTCAGCCAAAAACATTCAGTACTTC.

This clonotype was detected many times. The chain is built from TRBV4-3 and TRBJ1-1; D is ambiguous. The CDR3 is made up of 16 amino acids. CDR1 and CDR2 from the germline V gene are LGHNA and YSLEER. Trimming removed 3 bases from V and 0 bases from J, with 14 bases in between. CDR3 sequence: CASSQDRLIMNTEAFF. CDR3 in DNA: TGCGCCAGCAGCCAGGACCGACTGATTATGAACACTGAAGCTTTCTTT.

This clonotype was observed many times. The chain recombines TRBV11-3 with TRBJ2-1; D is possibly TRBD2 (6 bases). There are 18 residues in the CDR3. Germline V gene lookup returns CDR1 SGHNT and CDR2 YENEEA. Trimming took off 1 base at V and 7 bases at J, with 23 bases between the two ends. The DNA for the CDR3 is TGTGCCAGCAGCTTAGTGGGGGGTACTGGTATTTTCCAAAATGAGCAGTTCTTC. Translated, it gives CASSLVGGTGIFQNEQFF. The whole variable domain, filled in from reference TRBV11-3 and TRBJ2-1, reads EAGVVQSPRYKIIEKKQPVAFWCNPISGHNTLYWYLQNLGQGPELLIRYENEEAVDDSQLPKDRFSAERLKGVDSTLKIQPAELGDSAVYLCASSLVGGTGIFQNEQFFGPGTRLTVL.

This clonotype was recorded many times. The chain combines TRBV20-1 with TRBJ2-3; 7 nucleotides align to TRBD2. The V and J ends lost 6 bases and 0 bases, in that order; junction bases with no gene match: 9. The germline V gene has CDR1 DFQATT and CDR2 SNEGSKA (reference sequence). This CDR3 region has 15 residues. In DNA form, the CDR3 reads TGCAGTGCAATCAAGACTAGCAGTAGCACAGATACGCAGTATTTT. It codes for CSAIKTSSSTDTQYF.

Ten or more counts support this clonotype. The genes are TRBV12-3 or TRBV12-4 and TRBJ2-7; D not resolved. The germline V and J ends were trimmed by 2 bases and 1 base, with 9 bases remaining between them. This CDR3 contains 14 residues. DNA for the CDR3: TGTGCCAGCAGTTTATGGTGGCAGTCCTACGAGCAGTACTTC. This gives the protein CASSLWWQSYEQYF.

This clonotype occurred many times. The CDR3 is CASSGRVSLNEQFF. The CDR3 coding sequence is TGTGCCAGTAGTGGGCGGGTATCCCTCAATGAGCAGTTCTTC. The chain carries TRBV19 and TRBJ2-1; TRBD2 is a possible D gene (5 bases). CDR3 length: 14 residues. Looked up from germline, CDR1 is LNHDA and CDR2 is SQIVND (reference sequence). Trimming removed 5 bases from V and 6 bases from J, with 14 bases in between.

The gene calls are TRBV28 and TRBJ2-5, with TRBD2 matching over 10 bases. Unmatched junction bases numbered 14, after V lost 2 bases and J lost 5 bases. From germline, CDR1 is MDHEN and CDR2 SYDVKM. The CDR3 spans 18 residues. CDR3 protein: CASSLAKRASGRGETQYF. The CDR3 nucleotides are TGTGCCAGCAGTTTAGCGAAGAGGGCTAGCGGGAGAGGGGAGACCCAGTACTTC.

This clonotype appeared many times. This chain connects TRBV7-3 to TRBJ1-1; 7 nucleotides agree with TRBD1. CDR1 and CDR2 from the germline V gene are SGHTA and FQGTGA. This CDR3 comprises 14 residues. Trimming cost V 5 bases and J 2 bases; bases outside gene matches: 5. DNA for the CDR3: TGTGCCAGCAGCGCGGGACAGAGAAACACTGAAGCTTTCTTT. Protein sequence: CASSAGQRNTEAFF.